This TCR beta chain is drawn from a study of cytomegalovirus exposure and HLA in healthy donors. Germline CDR1 is SGHAT and CDR2 is FQNNGV. V shed 0 bases and J 3 bases; nucleotides not matched to a gene: 11. The CDR3 is made up of 19 amino acids. PCR used 60 Vbeta primers and 13 Jbeta primers. Generated by immunoSEQ multiplex PCR, the TCRdb table keeps only in-frame clones and is missing some. The sample lists roughly 150,000 clones; roughly 10% were seen once. Study results and limitations: About 87% or about 30% of the time was how often most TCR beta V segments were productive, according to an earlier analysis. Among the most significant clusters, several appeared linked to common viral pathogens in a later analysis.

This clone was picked up a small number of times. What it recognizes is unknown. Everyone who donated was a healthy bone marrow donor. The chain recombines TRBV11-2 with TRBJ2-1; 10 nucleotides match TRBD2. The TCR originated in a man over 45 in good health and CMV-seronegative. Sequenced material: PBMCs. DNA of the CDR3: TGTGCCAGCAGCTTAGATCGGGCTAGCGGGAGATTAAGCTACAATGAGCAGTTCTTC. Translating gives CASSLDRASGRLSYNEQFF.